The 8 T cell receptor beta chains listed next were all sequenced from one sample in a study of blood T cell repertoires in COVID-19. TCRdb's copy holds only in-frame clones and misses some; the assay was immunoSEQ multiplex PCR. The sample lists over 100,000 clones, 92% seen once, with approximately 2% in the top ten. Sequencing was carried out using peripheral blood. All receptors derive from a woman aged 50 to 60 with COVID-19, enrolled during active disease.

The chain joins TRBV3-1 (or the pseudogene TRBV3-2) to TRBJ2-2; 11 bases fit TRBD2. The junction had 4 bases not matched to a gene; V was cut back by 6 bases and J by 4 bases. Germline CDR1 LGHDT, CDR2 YNNKEL (reference sequence). This CDR3 is built from 15 residues. The DNA of the CDR3 is TGTGCCAGCAGACCCGGGACTAGCGGCACCGGGGAGCTGTTTTTT. This encodes CASRPGTSGTGELFF.

The J gene is TRBJ2-2, the V gene TRBV7-8; 11 bases are a match to TRBD2. Looked up from germline, CDR1 is SGHVS and CDR2 is FQNEAQ. The CDR3 consists of 16 residues. The J segment lost 5 bases and the V segment lost 5 bases, leaving 7 bases of the junction unmatched. For the CDR3, the DNA is TGTGCCAGCAGCCCCGTAGCGGGGGGGCTGACCGGGGAGCTGTTTTTT. Translated: CASSPVAGGLTGELFF.

The gene calls are TRBV7-8 and TRBJ1-3; 9 positions match TRBD1. This CDR3 region has 14 residues. The germline gives CDR1 SGHVS, CDR2 FQNEAQ. V trimming: 7 bases; J trimming: 4 bases; junction bases outside the gene matches: 5. The CDR3 here is CASILGTGGNTIYF. In nucleotides, the CDR3 is TGTGCCAGCATCCTAGGGACAGGGGGAAACACCATATATTTT.

Here the CDR3 reads CASSQDRSPNYGYTF. CDR3 nucleotides: TGCGCCAGCAGCCAAGATAGAAGTCCTAACTATGGCTACACCTTC. The chain carries TRBV4-3 and TRBJ1-2; D gene uncertain. The CDR3 runs to 15 residues. CDR1 is LGHNA and CDR2 is YSLEER in the germline V gene. The germline V and J ends were trimmed by 0 bases and 0 bases, with 8 bases remaining between them.

V gene TRBV5-6 combines with J gene TRBJ2-3; possible D gene TRBD2, 6 bases. The germline gives CDR1 SGHDT, CDR2 YYEEEE. The CDR3 has 16 amino acids. Trimming pared 1 base from V and 2 bases from J, leaving 14 bases between. The CDR3: CASSLWWGEDTDTQYF. The DNA of the CDR3 is TGTGCCAGCAGCTTGTGGTGGGGGGAAGACACAGATACGCAGTATTTT.

In this sample, this clone turned up once. The chain is built from TRBV7-9 and TRBJ2-2, with D possibly TRBD2 on 5 matching bases. Trimming left V 4 bases short and J 4 bases short, with 10 bases between. This CDR3 has 14 amino acids. Germline V gives CDR1 SEHNR, CDR2 FQNEAQ (reference sequence). The CDR3 region is CASSSADSTGELFF. CDR3 in DNA: TGTGCCAGCAGCTCCGCGGACTCCACCGGGGAGCTGTTTTTT.

V and J are TRBV7-8 and TRBJ1-1, with 8 bases fitting TRBD1. Trimming at V came to 0 bases and at J to 5 bases, leaving 8 bases not matched to a gene. This CDR3 is built from 16 residues. Germline-derived CDR1 and CDR2 are SGHVS and FQNEAQ. CDR3 nucleotide sequence: TGTGCCAGCAGCTTAGCATTTCAGGGGGCAGGGACTGAAGCTTTCTTT. It codes for CASSLAFQGAGTEAFF.

The rearrangement joins TRBV27 to TRBJ2-3; weak D call: TRBD2 (5 bases). The germline V and J ends were trimmed by 1 base and 4 bases, with 6 bases remaining between them. The CDR3 runs 13 residues. Germline V lookup: CDR1 MNHEY, CDR2 SMNVEV (reference sequence). CDR3 sequence: CASSLLGADTQYF. The CDR3 DNA reads TGTGCCAGCAGTTTATTGGGAGCAGATACGCAGTATTTT.